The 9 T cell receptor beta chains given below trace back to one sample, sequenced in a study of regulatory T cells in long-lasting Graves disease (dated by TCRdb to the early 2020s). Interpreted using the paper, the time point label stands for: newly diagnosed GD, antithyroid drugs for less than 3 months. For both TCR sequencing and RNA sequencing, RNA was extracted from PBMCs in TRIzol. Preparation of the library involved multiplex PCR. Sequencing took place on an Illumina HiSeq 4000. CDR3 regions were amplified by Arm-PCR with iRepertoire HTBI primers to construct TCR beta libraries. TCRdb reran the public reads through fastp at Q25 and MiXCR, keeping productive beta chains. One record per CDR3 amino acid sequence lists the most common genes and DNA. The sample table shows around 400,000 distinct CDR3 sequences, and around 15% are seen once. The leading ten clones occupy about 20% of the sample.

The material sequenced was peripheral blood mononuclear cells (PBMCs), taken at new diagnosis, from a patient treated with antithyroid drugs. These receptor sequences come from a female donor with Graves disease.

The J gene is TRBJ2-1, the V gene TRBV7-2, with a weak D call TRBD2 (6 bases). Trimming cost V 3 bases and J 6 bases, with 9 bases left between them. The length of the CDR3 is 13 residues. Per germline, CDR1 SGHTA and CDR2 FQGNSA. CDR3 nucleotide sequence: TGTGCCAGCAGCTTCCTACTAGCCAATGAGCAGTTCTTC. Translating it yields CASSFLLANEQFF.

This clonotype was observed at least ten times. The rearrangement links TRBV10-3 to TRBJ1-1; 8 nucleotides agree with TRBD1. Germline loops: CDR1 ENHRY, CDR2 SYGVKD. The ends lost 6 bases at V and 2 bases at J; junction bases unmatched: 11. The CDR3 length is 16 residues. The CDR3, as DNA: TGTGCCATCAGCCCCGGCCGGGACAGGACCAACACTGAAGCTTTCTTT. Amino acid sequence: CAISPGRDRTNTEAFF.

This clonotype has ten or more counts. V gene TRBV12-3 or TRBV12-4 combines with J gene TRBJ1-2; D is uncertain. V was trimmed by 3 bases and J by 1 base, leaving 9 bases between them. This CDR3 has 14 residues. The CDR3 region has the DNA TGTGCCAGCAGTTTTAGGACGGGTAACTATGGCTACACCTTC. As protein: CASSFRTGNYGYTF.

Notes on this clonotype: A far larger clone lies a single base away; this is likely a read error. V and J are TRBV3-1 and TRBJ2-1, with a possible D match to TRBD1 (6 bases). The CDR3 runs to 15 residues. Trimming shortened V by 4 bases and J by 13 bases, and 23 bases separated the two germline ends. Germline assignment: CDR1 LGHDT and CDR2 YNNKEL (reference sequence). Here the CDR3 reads CASSPQLGGGETQFF. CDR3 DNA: TGTGCCAGCAGCCCCCAGCTTGGGGGCGGAGAGACCCAGTTCTTC.

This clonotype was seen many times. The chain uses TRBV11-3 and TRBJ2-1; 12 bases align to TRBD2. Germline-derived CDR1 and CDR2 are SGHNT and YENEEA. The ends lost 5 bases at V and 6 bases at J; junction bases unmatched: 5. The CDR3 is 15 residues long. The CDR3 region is CASSQTSGSFNEQFF. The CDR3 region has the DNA TGTGCCAGCAGCCAGACTAGCGGGAGCTTCAATGAGCAGTTCTTC.

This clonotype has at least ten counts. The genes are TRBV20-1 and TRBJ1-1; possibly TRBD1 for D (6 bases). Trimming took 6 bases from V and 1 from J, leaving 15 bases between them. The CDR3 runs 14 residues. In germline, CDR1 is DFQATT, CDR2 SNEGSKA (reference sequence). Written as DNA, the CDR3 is TGCAGTGCAATACCCACAGGGCGGAACACTGAAGCTTTCTTT. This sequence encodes CSAIPTGRNTEAFF.

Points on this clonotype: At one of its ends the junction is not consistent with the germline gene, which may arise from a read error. The CDR3 region is CASSEGLHNEQLF. The CDR3 bases are TGTGCCAGCAGTGAAGGGCTCCACAATGAGCAGCTCTTC. This rearrangement joins TRBV6-1 to TRBJ2-1; no firm D call. The CDR3 has 13 residues. Germline V gene sequence: CDR1 MNHNS, CDR2 SASEGT.

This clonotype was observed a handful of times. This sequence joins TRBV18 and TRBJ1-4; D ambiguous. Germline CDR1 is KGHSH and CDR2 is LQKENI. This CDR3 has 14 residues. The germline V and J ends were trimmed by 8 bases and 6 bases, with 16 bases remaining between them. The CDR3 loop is CASSFRGLYEKLFF. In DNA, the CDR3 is TGTGCCAGCAGCTTCCGGGGTCTCTATGAAAAACTGTTTTTT. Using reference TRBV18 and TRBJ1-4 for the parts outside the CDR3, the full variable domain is NAGVMQNPRHLVRRRGQEARLRCSPMKGHSHVYWYRQLPEEGLKFMVYLQKENIIDESGMPKERFSAEFPKEGPSILRIQQVVRGDSAAYFCASSFRGLYEKLFFGSGTQLSVL.

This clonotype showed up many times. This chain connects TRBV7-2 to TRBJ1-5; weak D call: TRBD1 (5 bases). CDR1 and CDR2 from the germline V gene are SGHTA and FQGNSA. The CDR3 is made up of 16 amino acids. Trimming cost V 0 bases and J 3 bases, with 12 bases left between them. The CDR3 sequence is CASSLAPGTVNQPQHF. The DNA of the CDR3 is TGTGCCAGCAGCTTAGCGCCAGGGACCGTCAATCAGCCCCAGCATTTT. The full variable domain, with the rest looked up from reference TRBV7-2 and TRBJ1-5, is GAGVSQSPSNKVTEKGKDVELRCDPISGHTALYWYRQSLGQGLEFLIYFQGNSAPDKSGLPSDRFSAERTGGSVSTLTIQRTQQEDSAVYLCASSLAPGTVNQPQHFGDGTRLSIL.